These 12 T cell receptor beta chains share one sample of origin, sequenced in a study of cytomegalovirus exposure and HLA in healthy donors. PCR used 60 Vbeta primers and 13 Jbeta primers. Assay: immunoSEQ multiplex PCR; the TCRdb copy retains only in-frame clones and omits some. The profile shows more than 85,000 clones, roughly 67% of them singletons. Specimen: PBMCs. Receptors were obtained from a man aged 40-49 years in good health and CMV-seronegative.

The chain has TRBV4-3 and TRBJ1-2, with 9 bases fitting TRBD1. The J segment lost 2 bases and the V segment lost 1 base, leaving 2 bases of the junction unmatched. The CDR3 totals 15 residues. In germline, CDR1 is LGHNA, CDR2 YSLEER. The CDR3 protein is CASSQAGQGNYGYTF. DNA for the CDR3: TGCGCCAGCAGCCAAGCCGGACAGGGGAACTATGGCTACACCTTC.

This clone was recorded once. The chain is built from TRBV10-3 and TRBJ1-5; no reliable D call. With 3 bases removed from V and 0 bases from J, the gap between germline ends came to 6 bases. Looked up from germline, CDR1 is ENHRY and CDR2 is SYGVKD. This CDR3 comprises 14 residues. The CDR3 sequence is CAISDSYSNQPQHF. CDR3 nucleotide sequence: TGTGCCATCAGTGACAGTTATAGCAATCAGCCCCAGCATTTT.

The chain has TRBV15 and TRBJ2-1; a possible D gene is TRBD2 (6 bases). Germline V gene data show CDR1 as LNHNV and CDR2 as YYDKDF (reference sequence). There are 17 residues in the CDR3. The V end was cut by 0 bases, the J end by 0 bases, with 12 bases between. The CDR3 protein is CATSRERDSSSYNEQFF. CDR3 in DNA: TGTGCCACCAGCAGAGAGCGGGACTCGAGCTCCTACAATGAGCAGTTCTTC.

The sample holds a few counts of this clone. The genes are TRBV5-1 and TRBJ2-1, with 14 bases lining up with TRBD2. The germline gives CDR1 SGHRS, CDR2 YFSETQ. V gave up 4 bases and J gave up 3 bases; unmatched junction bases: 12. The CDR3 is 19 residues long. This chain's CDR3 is CASSRGLAGAVDHYNEQFF. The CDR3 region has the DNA TGCGCCAGCAGCCGGGGACTAGCGGGGGCCGTAGACCACTACAATGAGCAGTTCTTC.

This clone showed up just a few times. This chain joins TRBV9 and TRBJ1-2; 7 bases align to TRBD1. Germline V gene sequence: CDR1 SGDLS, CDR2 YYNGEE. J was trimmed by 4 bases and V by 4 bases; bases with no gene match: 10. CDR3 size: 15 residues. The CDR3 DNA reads TGTGCCAGCAGCTTCAAGTGGGGACAGTCCTATGGCTACACCTTC. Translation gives CASSFKWGQSYGYTF.

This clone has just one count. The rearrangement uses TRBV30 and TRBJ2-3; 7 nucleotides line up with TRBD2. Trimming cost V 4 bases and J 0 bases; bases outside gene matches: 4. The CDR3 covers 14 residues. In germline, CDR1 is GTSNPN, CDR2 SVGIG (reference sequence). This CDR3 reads CAWKSGGSTDTQYF. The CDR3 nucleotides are TGTGCCTGGAAATCCGGGGGGAGCACAGATACGCAGTATTTT. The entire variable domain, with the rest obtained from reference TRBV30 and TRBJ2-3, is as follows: SQTIHQWPATLVQPVGSPLSLECTVEGTSNPNLYWYRQAAGRGLQLLFYSVGIGQISSEVPQNLSASRPQDRQFILSSKKLLLSDSGFYLCAWKSGGSTDTQYFGPGTRLTVL.

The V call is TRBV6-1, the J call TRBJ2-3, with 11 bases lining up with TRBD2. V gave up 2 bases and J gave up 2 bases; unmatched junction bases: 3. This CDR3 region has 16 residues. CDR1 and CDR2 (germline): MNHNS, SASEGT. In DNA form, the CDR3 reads TGTGCCAGCAGTGAAATGGGACTAGCGGCCACAGATACGCAGTATTTT. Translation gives CASSEMGLAATDTQYF.

Here the CDR3 reads CASSSRTFPYEQYF. DNA of the CDR3: TGTGCCAGCAGTTCTCGGACTTTCCCCTACGAGCAGTACTTC. The V and J genes are TRBV6-6 and TRBJ2-7; a weak D match, TRBD2 (5 bases). The germline CDR1 and CDR2 sequences are MNHNY and SVGAGI (reference sequence). There are 14 residues in the CDR3. The V gene lost 4 bases and the J gene lost 2 bases, with 12 bases spanning the gap.

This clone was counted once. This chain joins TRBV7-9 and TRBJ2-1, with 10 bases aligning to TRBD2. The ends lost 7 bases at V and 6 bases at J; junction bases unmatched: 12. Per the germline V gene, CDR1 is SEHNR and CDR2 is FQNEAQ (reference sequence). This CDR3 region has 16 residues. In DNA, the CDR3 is TGTGCCAGCACCCGAACTAGCGGGGTGAAAGGCAATGAGCAGTTCTTC. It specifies CASTRTSGVKGNEQFF.

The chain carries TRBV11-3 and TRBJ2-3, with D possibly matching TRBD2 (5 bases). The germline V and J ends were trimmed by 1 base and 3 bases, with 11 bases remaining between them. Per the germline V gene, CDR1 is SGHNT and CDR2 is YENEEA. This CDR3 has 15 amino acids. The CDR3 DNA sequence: TGTGCCAGCAGCTTAGGAGGGTTCGGAACAGATACGCAGTATTTT. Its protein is CASSLGGFGTDTQYF.

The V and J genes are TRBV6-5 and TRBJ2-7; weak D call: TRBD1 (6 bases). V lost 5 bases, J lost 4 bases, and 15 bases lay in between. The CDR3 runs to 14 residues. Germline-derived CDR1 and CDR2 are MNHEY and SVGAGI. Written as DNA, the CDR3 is TGTGCCAGCAGTGGACGACAGGATGGGTACGAGCAGTACTTC. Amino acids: CASSGRQDGYEQYF.

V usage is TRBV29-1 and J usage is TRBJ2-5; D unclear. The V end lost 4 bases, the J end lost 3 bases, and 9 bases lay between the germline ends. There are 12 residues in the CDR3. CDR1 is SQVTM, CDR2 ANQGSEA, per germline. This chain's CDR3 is CSVGGSKETQYF. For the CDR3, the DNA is TGCAGCGTTGGAGGATCAAAAGAGACCCAGTACTTC.